One and the same sample provided the 17 T cell receptor beta chains below, sequenced in a study of blood T cell repertoires in COVID-19. Profiled with immunoSEQ multiplex PCR; TCRdb holds only in-frame clones, not every one. Seen here are hundreds of thousands of clones, around 87% observed once, and the top ten hold more than 2.5%. The source material was peripheral blood. The receptors were gathered from a man in his 60s with acute or convalescent COVID-19.

The chain joins TRBV10-3 to TRBJ2-7; D possibly corresponds to TRBD2 (5 bases). Germline loops: CDR1 ENHRY, CDR2 SYGVKD. Trimming left V 2 bases short and J 4 bases short, with 12 bases between. The CDR3 totals 14 residues. The CDR3 loop reads CAISELRTGYEQYF. The DNA of the CDR3 is TGTGCCATCAGTGAGCTCCGGACGGGGTACGAGCAGTACTTC.

The V gene is TRBV6-1, the J gene TRBJ2-2, with 10 positions matching TRBD2. Per the germline V gene, CDR1 is MNHNS and CDR2 is SASEGT. Unmatched junction bases numbered 12, after V lost 4 bases and J lost 7 bases. The CDR3 runs to 17 residues. The CDR3 DNA reads as TGTGCCAGCAGTGCGGCTAGCGGGGGCGCACGGGGCGGGGAGCTGTTTTTT. Its protein product is CASSAASGGARGGELFF.

The rearrangement joins TRBV18 to TRBJ1-1, with 8 bases that match TRBD1. Looked up from germline, CDR1 is KGHSH and CDR2 is LQKENI. CDR3 length equals 15 residues. J gave up 1 base and V 4 bases, and 5 bases lay outside the gene matches. This CDR3 reads CASSQQGAQNTEAFF. CDR3 nucleotide sequence: TGTGCCAGCTCACAGCAGGGGGCGCAGAACACTGAAGCTTTCTTT.

This clone was detected only once. The chain recombines TRBV5-1 with TRBJ2-3; TRBD2 aligns across 15 bases. In germline, CDR1 is SGHRS, CDR2 YFSETQ. V shed 4 bases and J 2 bases; nucleotides not matched to a gene: 8. The CDR3 contains 18 residues. The CDR3 protein is CASSPGLAGGHLTDTQYF. CDR3 DNA sequence: TGCGCCAGCAGCCCGGGACTAGCGGGGGGACACCTCACAGATACGCAGTATTTT.

This sequence joins TRBV3-1 (or the pseudogene TRBV3-2) and TRBJ1-2; D is undetermined. CDR3 length: 15 amino acids. The V end lost 4 bases, the J end lost 0 bases, and 12 bases lay between the germline ends. The germline CDR1 and CDR2 sequences are LGHDT and YNNKEL (reference sequence). Here the CDR3 DNA reads TGTGCCAGCAGCCCAAACCCAACAGCTAACTATGGCTACACCTTC. Its protein product is CASSPNPTANYGYTF.

The chain is built from TRBV15 and TRBJ1-6; unclear D gene. The CDR3 sequence is 13 residues long. CDR1 and CDR2 (germline): LNHNV, YYDKDF (reference sequence). V lost 0 bases and J 13 bases, leaving 10 bases between the germline ends. In DNA, the CDR3 is TGTGCCACCAGCAGAGACGGGTTTGATCCCCTCCACTTT. It translates to CATSRDGFDPLHF.

This chain connects TRBV10-3 to TRBJ2-3; possible D gene TRBD1, 6 bases. This CDR3 comprises 13 residues. The germline V gene encodes CDR1 ENHRY and CDR2 SYGVKD. V shed 2 bases and J shed 7 bases, with 10 bases lying between them. Here the CDR3 DNA reads TGTGCCATCAGTGAGACCGGGACAAATACGCAGTATTTT. This codes for CAISETGTNTQYF.

Written as DNA, the CDR3 is TGTGCCAGCAGAGGACAGGGCCGCGGGGAGACCCAGTACTTC. Protein: CASRGQGRGETQYF. This chain connects TRBV6-5 to TRBJ2-5, with 8 positions matching TRBD1. V shed 6 bases, J shed 5 bases, and the junction held 8 bases outside the gene matches. The CDR3 loop spans 14 amino acids. Germline CDR1 is MNHEY and CDR2 is SVGAGI.

The chain carries TRBV25-1 and TRBJ2-3, with D maybe TRBD1 (5 bases). The germline V gene encodes CDR1 MGHDK and CDR2 SYGVNS. The CDR3 has 13 amino acids. V lost 7 bases, J lost 1 base, and 9 bases lay in between. CDR3 protein: CASTPTGTDTQYF. The CDR3 DNA reads TGTGCCAGCACGCCGACAGGCACAGATACGCAGTATTTT. The full variable domain, in which reference TRBV25-1 and TRBJ2-3 provide the parts outside the CDR3, is EADIYQTPRYLVIGTGKKITLECSQTMGHDKMYWYQQDPGMELHLIHYSYGVNSTEKGDLSSESTVSRIRTEHFPLTLESARPSHTSQYLCASTPTGTDTQYFGPGTRLTVL.

The J gene is TRBJ1-4, the V gene TRBV3-1 (or the pseudogene TRBV3-2); 8 bases map to TRBD1. Germline V CDR1 and CDR2: LGHDT, YNNKEL (reference sequence). The CDR3 has 16 residues. After removal of 2 bases from V and 5 bases from J, the junction contained 7 bases not matched to a gene. This CDR3 reads CASSQRRQGLNEKLFF. In nucleotides, the CDR3 is TGTGCCAGCAGCCAACGACGACAGGGGTTGAATGAAAAACTGTTTTTT.

The chain recombines TRBV10-2 with TRBJ1-6, with TRBD1 matching 9 bases. This CDR3 spans 15 amino acids. Unmatched junction bases numbered 2, after V lost 8 bases and J lost 0 bases. Per the germline V gene, CDR1 is WSHSY and CDR2 is SAAADI. CDR3 bases: TGCGCCAGCGGGGACAGGGTCTCCTATAATTCACCCCTCCACTTT. This codes for CASGDRVSYNSPLHF.

This chain connects TRBV11-3 to TRBJ1-1, with 10 nucleotides matching TRBD1. J was trimmed by 4 bases and V by 8 bases; bases with no gene match: 16. The CDR3 length is 17 residues. Germline values: CDR1 SGHNT, CDR2 YENEEA. As DNA, the CDR3 is TGTGCCAGCCGCGTTTGCCGGGACAGGGGAGAAGGCACTGAAGCTTTCTTT. It codes for CASRVCRDRGEGTEAFF.

The V gene is TRBV9, the J gene TRBJ1-3, with 7 bases that match TRBD1. Germline-derived CDR1 and CDR2 are SGDLS and YYNGEE. V dropped 4 bases and J dropped 8; count of bases not matched to a gene: 15. This CDR3 has 16 residues. CDR3 nucleotides: TGTGCCAGCAGCAACAAGAGGGGGCAGGGTGGCGACACCATATATTTT. Its translation: CASSNKRGQGGDTIYF.

V usage is TRBV10-3 and J usage is TRBJ1-1; D ambiguous. The CDR3 is 13 amino acids. Germline lookup yields CDR1 ENHRY and CDR2 SYGVKD. V was trimmed by 2 bases and J by 7 bases, leaving 11 bases between them. The CDR3 nucleotides read TGTGCCATCAGTGAGGACACAAGCTTTGAAGCTTTCTTT. Translation gives CAISEDTSFEAFF.

V gene TRBV5-4 combines with J gene TRBJ2-5, with D possibly matching TRBD2 (5 bases). The germline V gene encodes CDR1 SGHNT and CDR2 YYREEE (reference sequence). Trimming left V 4 bases short and J 7 bases short, with 17 bases between. The CDR3 is 14 residues long. CDR3 protein: CASSQSSGAGTQYF. In nucleotides, the CDR3 is TGTGCCAGCAGCCAATCATCGGGTGCGGGGACCCAGTACTTC.

Remarks on this clone: Its ends do not fully match the called genes, so a read error is possible. The sample has other DNA sequences that encode this CDR3 too. The chain combines TRBV6-5 with TRBJ1-4; 7 positions agree with TRBD1. Germline V gene data show CDR1 as MNHEY and CDR2 as SVGAGI. This CDR3 spans 16 amino acids. CDR3 amino acids: CASSYSTAGGNEKLFF. As DNA, the CDR3 is TGCGCCAGCAGTTACTCGACGGCAGGGGGGAATGAAAAACTGTTTTTT.

This clone is classed as large (0.1 to 1%). J is TRBJ2-3 and V is TRBV9; TRBD1 aligns across 9 bases. The CDR3 has 17 residues. CDR1 and CDR2 from the germline V gene are SGDLS and YYNGEE. The V segment lost 4 bases and the J segment 0 bases; nucleotides outside the gene matches: 9. CDR3 in DNA: TGTGCCAGCAGCCCTCGGACAGGGGCTACTAGCACAGATACGCAGTATTTT. It specifies CASSPRTGATSTDTQYF.